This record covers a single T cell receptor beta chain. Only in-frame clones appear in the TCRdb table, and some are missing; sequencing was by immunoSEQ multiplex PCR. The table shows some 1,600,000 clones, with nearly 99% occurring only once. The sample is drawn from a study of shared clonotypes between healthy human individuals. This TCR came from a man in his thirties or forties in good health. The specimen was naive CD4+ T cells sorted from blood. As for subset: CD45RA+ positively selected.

CDR3 region: CASRAGTGGSYEQYF. The CDR3, as DNA: TGTGCCAGCAGAGCCGGGACAGGGGGATCCTACGAGCAGTACTTC. This chain links TRBV6-5 with TRBJ2-7; 11 bases line up with TRBD1. This CDR3 is 15 amino acids long. CDR1 MNHEY and CDR2 SVGAGI come from the germline V gene. J lost 1 base, V lost 6 bases, and 5 bases had no gene match.